This TCR beta chain was retrieved from a study of shared clonotypes between healthy human individuals. In the study overall: Plates per donor: three CD4 naive, three CD4 memory, two CD8 naive, one CD8 memory.

Produced via immunoSEQ multiplex PCR; TCRdb's table is partial and in-frame only. This table holds about 2,200,000 clones, about 93% found once. Broader study findings: Sequencing depth was expected to affect clonotype sharing among donors. Shared across a few donors were roughly 5.3% of the naive CD4 clonotypes.

Selected positively for CCR7 and CD45RO-negative, naive CD8 cells excluded terminally differentiated effector memory CD45RA+ cells. All donors were healthy HIV-negative adults lacking recent acute infections or vaccinations. Turning to this clone: Its antigen is still unknown.

Germline V gene data show CDR1 as LGHNA and CDR2 as YSLEER. The V and J ends lost 2 bases and 3 bases respectively, with 13 bases between them. The CDR3 loop spans 15 amino acids. The TCR comes from a man between 18 and 29 years old in good health. Some clones in this sample may be carry-over from other donors' samples. Sequencing used naive CD8+ T cells from PBMCs. The chain couples TRBV4-3 to TRBJ1-1; TRBD1 is a possible D gene (5 bases). This CDR3 is CASSQRWGSDTEAFF. CDR3 nucleotide sequence: TGCGCCAGCAGCCAAAGGTGGGGGTCCGACACTGAAGCTTTCTTT.